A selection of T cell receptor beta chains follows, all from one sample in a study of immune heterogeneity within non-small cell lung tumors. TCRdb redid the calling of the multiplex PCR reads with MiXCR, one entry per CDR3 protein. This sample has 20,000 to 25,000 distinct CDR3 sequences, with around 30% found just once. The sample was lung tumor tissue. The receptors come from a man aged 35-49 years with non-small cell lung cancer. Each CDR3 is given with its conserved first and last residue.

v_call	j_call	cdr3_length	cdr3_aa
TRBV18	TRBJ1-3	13	CASSFYGGNTIYF
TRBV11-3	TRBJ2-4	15	CASSSSLAGKNIQYF
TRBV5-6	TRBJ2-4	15	CASSAVGGTKNIQYF
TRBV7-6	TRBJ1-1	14	CATSLGQGNTEAFF
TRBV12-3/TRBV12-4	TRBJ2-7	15	CASSLKQTPVYEQYF
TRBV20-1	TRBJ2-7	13	CSATPGQATEQHF
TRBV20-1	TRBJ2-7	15	CSADDRLALSYEQYF
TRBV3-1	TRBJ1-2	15	CASSQYTDREGGYTF
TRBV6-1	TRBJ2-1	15	CASSPGTSGATEQFF
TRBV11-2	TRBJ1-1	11	CASSLSAGVEF
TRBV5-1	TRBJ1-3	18	CASSLVPGQASSGNTIYF
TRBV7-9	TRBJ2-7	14	CASSLPGGLYEQYF
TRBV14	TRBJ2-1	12	CASSQEVGGPAF
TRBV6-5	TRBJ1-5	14	CASSYSRNNQPQHF
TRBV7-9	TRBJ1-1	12	CASSFEGTEAFF
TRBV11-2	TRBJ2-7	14	CASSTGTGLYEQYF
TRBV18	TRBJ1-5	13	CASSPLGDQPQHF
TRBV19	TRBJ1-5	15	CASTSGVMVNQPQHF
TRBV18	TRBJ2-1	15	CASSPASGSGNEQFF
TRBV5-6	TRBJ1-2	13	CASSDTGGNGYTF
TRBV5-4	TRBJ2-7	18	CASSRGEGSSGTSGEQYF
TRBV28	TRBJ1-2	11	CASSRSEGYTF
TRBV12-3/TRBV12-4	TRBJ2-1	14	CASSFSGRANEQFF
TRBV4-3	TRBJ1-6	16	CASSLQIPPRNSPLHF
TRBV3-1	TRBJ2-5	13	CASSLMRDSTQYF
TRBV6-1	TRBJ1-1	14	CASNNPGQGIEAFF
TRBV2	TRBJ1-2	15	CASSEVRRRFYGYTF
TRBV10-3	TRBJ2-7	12	CSTGTRSYEQYF
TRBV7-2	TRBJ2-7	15	CASSPGLANSYEQYF
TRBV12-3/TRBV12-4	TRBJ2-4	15	CPSRGTSRARGIQYF
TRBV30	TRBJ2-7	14	CAWNRDRLMSEQYF
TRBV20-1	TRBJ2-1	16	CSARGTSVSSYNEQFF